The rows below give T cell receptor beta chains drawn from one sample of a study of cytomegalovirus exposure and HLA in healthy donors. Clones were sequenced by immunoSEQ multiplex PCR, and TCRdb holds only the in-frame ones, with some missing. In the table there are fewer than 200,000 clones, about four fifths of which are singletons. Material: PBMCs. The receptors come from a man in his fifties or sixties in good health and CMV-seropositive. The conserved cysteine and the conserved F or W are not part of the CDR3 here. Each record gives: CDR3 protein, J gene, D gene, V gene. A D gene is named only where the DNA matches it firmly.

CDR3 protein: ATSLRQDKTKNIQY
J gene: TRBJ2-4
D gene: .
V gene: TRBV7-9

CDR3 protein: ASSLQGPDGYT
J gene: TRBJ1-2
D gene: .
V gene: TRBV5-1

CDR3 protein: ASSLRQFGYT
J gene: TRBJ1-2
D gene: .
V gene: TRBV28

CDR3 protein: ASSAGQTNTEAF
J gene: TRBJ1-1
D gene: TRBD1
V gene: TRBV9

CDR3 protein: SVDPGNYGYT
J gene: TRBJ1-2
D gene: .
V gene: TRBV29-1

CDR3 protein: ASSLIPGTRLNEQF
J gene: TRBJ2-1
D gene: TRBD2
V gene: TRBV5-1

CDR3 protein: ASSLQGIHNEQF
J gene: TRBJ2-1
D gene: TRBD1
V gene: TRBV5-1

CDR3 protein: AISESTGHYGYT
J gene: TRBJ1-2
D gene: TRBD1
V gene: TRBV10-3

CDR3 protein: AISSPAGSYEQY
J gene: TRBJ2-7
D gene: .
V gene: TRBV10-3

CDR3 protein: ASSLEWRINYGYT
J gene: TRBJ1-2
D gene: .
V gene: TRBV5-6

CDR3 protein: ASSLDGTGTWPLH
J gene: TRBJ1-6
D gene: TRBD1
V gene: TRBV7-8

CDR3 protein: SSSSDGRRDTIY
J gene: TRBJ1-3
D gene: .
V gene: TRBV7-9

CDR3 protein: ASSRDRIKWETQY
J gene: TRBJ2-5
D gene: TRBD1
V gene: TRBV5-4

CDR3 protein: ASSAGGLLNEQF
J gene: TRBJ2-1
D gene: TRBD2
V gene: TRBV28

CDR3 protein: ASSSPAGGDYNEQF
J gene: TRBJ2-1
D gene: .
V gene: TRBV6-6

CDR3 protein: ASSSAWQGENTEAF
J gene: TRBJ1-1
D gene: .
V gene: TRBV12-1

CDR3 protein: ASSQLSYGYT
J gene: TRBJ1-2
D gene: .
V gene: TRBV23-1

CDR3 protein: ASSQGIGVLDEAF
J gene: TRBJ1-1
D gene: .
V gene: TRBV4-3

CDR3 protein: ASSFRDSIFTSGNTIY
J gene: TRBJ1-3
D gene: TRBD1
V gene: TRBV7-9

CDR3 protein: ASSSTVEGASYNEQF
J gene: TRBJ2-1
D gene: TRBD1
V gene: TRBV13

CDR3 protein: ASSLGSSGPWSSYEQY
J gene: .
D gene: TRBD2
V gene: TRBV5-1

CDR3 protein: ACRTGLNTEAF
J gene: TRBJ1-1
D gene: TRBD1
V gene: TRBV6-6

CDR3 protein: ASRLGQGGFYEQY
J gene: TRBJ2-7
D gene: TRBD1
V gene: TRBV5-4

CDR3 protein: ASSLGHLGELF
J gene: TRBJ2-2
D gene: .
V gene: TRBV7-3

CDR3 protein: ATSTGTSGYNEQF
J gene: TRBJ2-1
D gene: TRBD2
V gene: TRBV15

CDR3 protein: ASLGEGRTGGYT
J gene: TRBJ1-2
D gene: .
V gene: TRBV7-9

CDR3 protein: ASSSVGGRRGETQY
J gene: TRBJ2-5
D gene: TRBD2
V gene: TRBV7-3

CDR3 protein: ASSSTVSTGELF
J gene: TRBJ2-2
D gene: .
V gene: TRBV7-2

CDR3 protein: ASSLGGQGAYEQY
J gene: TRBJ2-7
D gene: TRBD1
V gene: TRBV7-2

CDR3 protein: ASSYSLAGVTQY
J gene: TRBJ2-5
D gene: TRBD2
V gene: TRBV6-5

CDR3 protein: ASSSTVNTEAF
J gene: TRBJ1-1
D gene: .
V gene: TRBV7-3

CDR3 protein: ASSLDGQGNEQF
J gene: TRBJ2-1
D gene: TRBD1
V gene: TRBV18

CDR3 protein: ASSSGLGPYEQY
J gene: TRBJ2-7
D gene: .
V gene: TRBV6-5

CDR3 protein: AWSSPQGEAF
J gene: TRBJ1-1
D gene: .
V gene: TRBV30

CDR3 protein: ASSHPGTSSSGELF
J gene: TRBJ2-2
D gene: TRBD2
V gene: TRBV4-1

CDR3 protein: ASSNSGSTDTQY
J gene: TRBJ2-3
D gene: TRBD2
V gene: TRBV6-6

CDR3 protein: ASSQTGAQETQY
J gene: TRBJ2-5
D gene: TRBD1
V gene: TRBV28

CDR3 protein: ASSLGQGESPLH
J gene: TRBJ1-6
D gene: TRBD1
V gene: TRBV5-1

CDR3 protein: ASSQSEGYGYT
J gene: TRBJ1-2
D gene: .
V gene: TRBV16

CDR3 protein: ASSLGQAAGYT
J gene: TRBJ1-2
D gene: TRBD1
V gene: TRBV5-1

CDR3 protein: AWTGGDYGYT
J gene: TRBJ1-2
D gene: TRBD1
V gene: TRBV30

CDR3 protein: ASSGGDTQY
J gene: TRBJ2-3
D gene: TRBD2
V gene: TRBV6-4

CDR3 protein: AIMGVGEVYEQF
J gene: TRBJ2-1
D gene: .
V gene: TRBV10-3

CDR3 protein: ATSRRGFAGNTIY
J gene: TRBJ1-3
D gene: .
V gene: TRBV15

CDR3 protein: SADRTGGAYGYT
J gene: TRBJ1-2
D gene: TRBD1
V gene: TRBV29-1